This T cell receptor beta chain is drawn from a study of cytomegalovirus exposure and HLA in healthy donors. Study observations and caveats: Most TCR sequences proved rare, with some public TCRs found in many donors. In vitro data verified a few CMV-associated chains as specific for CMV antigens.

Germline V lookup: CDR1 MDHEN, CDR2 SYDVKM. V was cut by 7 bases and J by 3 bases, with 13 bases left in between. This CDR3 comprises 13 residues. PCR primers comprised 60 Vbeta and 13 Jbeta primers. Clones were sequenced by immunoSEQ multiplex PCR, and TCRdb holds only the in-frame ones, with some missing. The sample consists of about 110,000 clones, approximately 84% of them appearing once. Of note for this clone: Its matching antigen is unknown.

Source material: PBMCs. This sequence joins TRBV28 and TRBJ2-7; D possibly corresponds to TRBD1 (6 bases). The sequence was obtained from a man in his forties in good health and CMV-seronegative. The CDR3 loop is CASTKTGLYEQYF. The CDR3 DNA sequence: TGTGCCAGCACCAAAACAGGGCTCTACGAGCAGTACTTC.